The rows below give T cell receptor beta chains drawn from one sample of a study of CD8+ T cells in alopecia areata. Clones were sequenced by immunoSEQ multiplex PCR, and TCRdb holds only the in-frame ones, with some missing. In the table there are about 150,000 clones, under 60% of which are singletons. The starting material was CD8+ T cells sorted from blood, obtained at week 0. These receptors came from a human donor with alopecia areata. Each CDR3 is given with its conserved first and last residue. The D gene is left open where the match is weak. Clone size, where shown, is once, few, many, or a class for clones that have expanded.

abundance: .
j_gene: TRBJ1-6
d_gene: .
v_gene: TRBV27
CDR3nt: TGTGCCAGCACTGTCCTCTCACTGGGTAATTCACCCCTCCACTTT
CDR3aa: CASTVLSLGNSPLHF

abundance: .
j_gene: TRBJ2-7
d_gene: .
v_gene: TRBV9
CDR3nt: TGTGCCAGCAGCCTAGGGGGGAGCTCCTACGAGCAGTACTTC
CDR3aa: CASSLGGSSYEQYF

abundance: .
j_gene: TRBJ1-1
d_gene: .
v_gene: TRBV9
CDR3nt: TGTGCCAGCAGCTCCAATCCCCGGACGTTGAACACTGAAGCTTTCTTT
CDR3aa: CASSSNPRTLNTEAFF

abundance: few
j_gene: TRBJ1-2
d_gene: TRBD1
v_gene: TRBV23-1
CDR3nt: TGCGCCAGCAGTCAGCCGACAGGGGATTATGGCTACACCTTC
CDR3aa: CASSQPTGDYGYTF

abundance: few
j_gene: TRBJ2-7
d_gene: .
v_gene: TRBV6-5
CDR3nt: TGTGCCAGCAGTTACGGCGGGGCCACCTACGAGCAGTACTTC
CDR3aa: CASSYGGATYEQYF

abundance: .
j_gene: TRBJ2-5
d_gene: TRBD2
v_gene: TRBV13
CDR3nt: TGTGCCAGCAGCTCGACTAGCGTAGAGACCCAGTACTTC
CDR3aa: CASSSTSVETQYF

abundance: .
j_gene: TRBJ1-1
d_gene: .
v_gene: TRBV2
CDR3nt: TGTGCCAGCAGTGATTTCAGGGAGGGCACTGAAGCTTTCTTT
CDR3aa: CASSDFREGTEAFF

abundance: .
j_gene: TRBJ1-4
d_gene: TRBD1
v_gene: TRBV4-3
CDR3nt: TGCGCCAGCAGCCACGGGACAGCAACTAATGAAAAACTGTTTTTT
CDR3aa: CASSHGTATNEKLFF

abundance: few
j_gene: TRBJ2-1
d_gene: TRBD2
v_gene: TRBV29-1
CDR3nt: TGCAGCGCCATCGGGGGGGCTAGGAATGAGCAGTTCTTC
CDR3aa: CSAIGGARNEQFF

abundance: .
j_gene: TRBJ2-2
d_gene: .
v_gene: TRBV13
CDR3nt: TGTGCCAGCAGCTTAGAGGGGAAGTTCGGGGAGCTGTTTTTT
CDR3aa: CASSLEGKFGELFF

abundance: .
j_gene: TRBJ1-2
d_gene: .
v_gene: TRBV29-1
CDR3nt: TGCAGCGTTCCTATACAAGGGCCCGGGGACTATGGCTACACCTTC
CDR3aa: CSVPIQGPGDYGYTF

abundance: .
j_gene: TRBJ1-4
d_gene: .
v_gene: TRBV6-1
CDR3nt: TGTGCCAGCAGCGAACCTTACGGGGTACTGTTTTTT
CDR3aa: CASSEPYGVLFF

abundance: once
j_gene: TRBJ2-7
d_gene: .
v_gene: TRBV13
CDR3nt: TGTGCCAGCAGCTTAAACAGGAGAGCCTACGAGCAGTACTTC
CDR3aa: CASSLNRRAYEQYF

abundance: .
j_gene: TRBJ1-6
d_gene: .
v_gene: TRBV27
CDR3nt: TGTGCCAGCAGTTATCGGGAAAACTTCAATTCACCCCTCCACTTT
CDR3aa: CASSYRENFNSPLHF

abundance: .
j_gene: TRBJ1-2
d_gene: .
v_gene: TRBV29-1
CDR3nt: TGCAGCGTGGGGGGCGGCTACACCTTC
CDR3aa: CSVGGGYTF

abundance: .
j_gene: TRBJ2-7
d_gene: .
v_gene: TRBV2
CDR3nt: TGTGCCAGCAAGAGTTTCGGGGAGTCCTACGAGCAGTACTTC
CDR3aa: CASKSFGESYEQYF

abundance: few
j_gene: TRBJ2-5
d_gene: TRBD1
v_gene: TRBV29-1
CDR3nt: TGCAGCGTTGAATGGTCGGGACAGGGCCAAGAGACCCAGTACTTC
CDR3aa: CSVEWSGQGQETQYF

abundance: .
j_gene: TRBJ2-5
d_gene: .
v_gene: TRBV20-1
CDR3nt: TGCAGTGCTAGAGATCAAAAGACCCAGTACTTC
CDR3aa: CSARDQKTQYF

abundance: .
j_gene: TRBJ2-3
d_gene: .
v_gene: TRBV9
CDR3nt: TGTGCCAGCAGCGTAGGTCTGGGGGGAGATACGCAGTATTTT
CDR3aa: CASSVGLGGDTQYF

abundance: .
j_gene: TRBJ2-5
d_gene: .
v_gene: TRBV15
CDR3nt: TGTGCCACCAGCAGAGGGGCAGGGAGAGAGACCCAGTACTTC
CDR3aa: CATSRGAGRETQYF

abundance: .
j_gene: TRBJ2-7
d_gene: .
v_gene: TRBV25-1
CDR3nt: TGTGCCAGCAGTCAATCCGACAGGTTTGGGTACTACGAGCAGTACTTC
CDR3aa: CASSQSDRFGYYEQYF

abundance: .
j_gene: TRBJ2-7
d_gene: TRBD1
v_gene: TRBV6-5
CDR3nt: TGTGCCAGCAGTGGGACAGGGACCAGGGAGCAGTACTTC
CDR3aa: CASSGTGTREQYF

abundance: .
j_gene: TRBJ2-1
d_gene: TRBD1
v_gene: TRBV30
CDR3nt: TGTGCTTCGATGGGGCAGGGGGCTATCTATGAGCAGTTCTTC
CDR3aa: CASMGQGAIYEQFF

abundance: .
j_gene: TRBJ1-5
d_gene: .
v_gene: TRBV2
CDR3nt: TGTGCCAGCAGTGAAACGGGCGCGGGCGGTAGCAATCAGCCCCAGCATTTT
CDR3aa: CASSETGAGGSNQPQHF

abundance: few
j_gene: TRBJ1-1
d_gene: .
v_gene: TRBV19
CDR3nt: TGTGCCAGTAGACCGACCCTTAACACTGAAGCTTTCTTT
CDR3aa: CASRPTLNTEAFF

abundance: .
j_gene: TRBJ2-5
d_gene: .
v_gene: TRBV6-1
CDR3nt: TGTGCCAGCAGAGGGGGGGCGGGAGAGACCCAGTACTTC
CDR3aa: CASRGGAGETQYF

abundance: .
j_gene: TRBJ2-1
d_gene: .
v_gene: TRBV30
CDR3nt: TGTGCCTGGAGTGTCCCTCGAAGCGGTAGTTACAATGAGCAGTTCTTC
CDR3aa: CAWSVPRSGSYNEQFF

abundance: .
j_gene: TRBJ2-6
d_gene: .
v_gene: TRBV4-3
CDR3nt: TGCGCCAGCAGCCAAGGGTTCACTGGGGCCAACGTCCTGACTTTC
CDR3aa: CASSQGFTGANVLTF

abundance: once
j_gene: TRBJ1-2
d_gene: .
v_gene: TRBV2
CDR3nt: TGTGCCATTAGGGGGGATTGGTATGGCTACACCTTC
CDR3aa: CAIRGDWYGYTF

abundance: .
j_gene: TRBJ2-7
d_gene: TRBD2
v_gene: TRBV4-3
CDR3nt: TGCGCCAGCAGCCAAGCCAGCGGGGGGGCCTACGAGCAGTACTTC
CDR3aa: CASSQASGGAYEQYF

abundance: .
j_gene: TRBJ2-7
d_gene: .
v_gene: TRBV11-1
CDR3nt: TGTGCCAGCAGCTTATCCTTAAGGAGTTCCTACGAGCAGTACTTC
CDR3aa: CASSLSLRSSYEQYF

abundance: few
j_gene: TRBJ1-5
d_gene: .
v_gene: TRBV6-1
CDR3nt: TGTGCCAGCAGTGAAGTTACAGAAGCCTATAATCAGCCCCAGCATTTT
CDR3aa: CASSEVTEAYNQPQHF

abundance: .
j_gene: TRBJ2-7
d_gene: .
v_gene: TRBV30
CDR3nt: TGTGCCTGGAGACTAGTCCGAGGTCGGGAGCAGTACTTC
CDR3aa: CAWRLVRGREQYF

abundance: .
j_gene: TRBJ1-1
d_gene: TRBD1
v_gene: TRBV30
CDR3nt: TGTGCCTCGGACGGGACAGGGGGCTTTGCTGAAGCTTTCTTT
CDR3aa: CASDGTGGFAEAFF

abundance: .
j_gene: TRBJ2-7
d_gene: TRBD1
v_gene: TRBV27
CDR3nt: TGTGCCAGCAGTGATTGGACAGGGGAGTACGAGCAGTACTTC
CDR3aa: CASSDWTGEYEQYF

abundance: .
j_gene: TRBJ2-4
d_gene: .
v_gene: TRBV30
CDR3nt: TGTGCCTGGAGTGCAGGGTTTTCCAAAAACATTCAGTACTTC
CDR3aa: CAWSAGFSKNIQYF

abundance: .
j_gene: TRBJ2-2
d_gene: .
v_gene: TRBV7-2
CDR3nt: TGTGCCAGCAGCTTAGACCGTTCGGGCACCGGGGAGCTGTTTTTT
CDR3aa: CASSLDRSGTGELFF

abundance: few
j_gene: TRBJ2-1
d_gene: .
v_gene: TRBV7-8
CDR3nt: TGTGCCAGCAGCTCGGAACTCAATGAGCAGTTCTTC
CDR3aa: CASSSELNEQFF

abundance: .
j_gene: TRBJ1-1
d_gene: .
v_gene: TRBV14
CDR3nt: TGTGCCAGCAGCCACGAAGCAATGAACACTGAAGCTTTCTTT
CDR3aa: CASSHEAMNTEAFF

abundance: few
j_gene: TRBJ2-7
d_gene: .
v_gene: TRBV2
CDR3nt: TGTGCCAGCAGCGACCTGAAGGGGCTTCACTCCTACGAGCAGTACTTC
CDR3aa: CASSDLKGLHSYEQYF

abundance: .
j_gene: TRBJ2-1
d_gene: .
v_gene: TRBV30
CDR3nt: TGTGCCTGGAGTGCTTACGGGGATGAGCAGTTCTTC
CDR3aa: CAWSAYGDEQFF

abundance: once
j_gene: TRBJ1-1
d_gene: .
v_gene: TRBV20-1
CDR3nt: TGCAGTGCTAGAGGCGGGGCTGAAGCTTTCTTT
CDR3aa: CSARGGAEAFF

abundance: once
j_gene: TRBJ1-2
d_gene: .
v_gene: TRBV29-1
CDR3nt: TGCAGCGTACCCGACAGTGGCTACACCTTC
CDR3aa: CSVPDSGYTF

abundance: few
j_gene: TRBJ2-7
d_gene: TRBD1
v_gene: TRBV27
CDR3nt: TGTGCCAGCAGTTCTCCGGGACAGGGGAAGTACGAGCAGTACTTC
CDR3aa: CASSSPGQGKYEQYF

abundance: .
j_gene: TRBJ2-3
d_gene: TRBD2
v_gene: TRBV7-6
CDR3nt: TGTGCCAGCAGCTTATCGACGGGACTAGCTGGCACAGATACGCAGTATTTT
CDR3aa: CASSLSTGLAGTDTQYF

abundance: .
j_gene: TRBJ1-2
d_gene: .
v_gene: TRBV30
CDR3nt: TGTGCCTGGAGTATTACCCTTGGGGATGGCTACACCTTC
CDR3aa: CAWSITLGDGYTF

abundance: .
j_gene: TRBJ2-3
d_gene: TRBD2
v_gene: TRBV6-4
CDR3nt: TGTGCCAGCAGACTTAAGGTAGCTCGGGTAGCGGGGAACACAGATACGCAGTATTTT
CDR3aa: CASRLKVARVAGNTDTQYF

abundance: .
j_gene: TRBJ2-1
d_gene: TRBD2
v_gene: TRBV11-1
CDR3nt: TGTGCCAGCAGCTTAGGGCGGGGGGCCCTTAATGAGCAGTTCTTC
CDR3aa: CASSLGRGALNEQFF

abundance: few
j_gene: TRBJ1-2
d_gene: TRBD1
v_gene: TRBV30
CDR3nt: TGTGCCTGGAGTTCGGGACAGGGCTCCTATGGCTACACCTTC
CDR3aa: CAWSSGQGSYGYTF

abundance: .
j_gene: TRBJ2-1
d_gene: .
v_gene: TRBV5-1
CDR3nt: TGCGCCAGCAGCCCTACCGGGGGCGATGAGCAGTTCTTC
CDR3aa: CASSPTGGDEQFF

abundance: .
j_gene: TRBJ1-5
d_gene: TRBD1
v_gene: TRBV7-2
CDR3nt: TGTGCCAGCAGCGACAGGGGAGTCGATACTCAGCCCCAGCATTTT
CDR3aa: CASSDRGVDTQPQHF

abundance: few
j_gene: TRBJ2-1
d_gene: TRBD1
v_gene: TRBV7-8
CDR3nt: TGTGCCAGCAGCTTAGCCGCCACAGGGGAATTCGTCAATGAGCAGTTCTTC
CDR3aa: CASSLAATGEFVNEQFF

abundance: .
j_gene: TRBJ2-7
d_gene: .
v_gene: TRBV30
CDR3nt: TGTGCCTGGAGTGCAGGGGGGCCCTACGAGCAGTACTTC
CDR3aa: CAWSAGGPYEQYF

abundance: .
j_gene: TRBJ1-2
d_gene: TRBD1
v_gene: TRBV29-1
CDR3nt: TGCAGCGCTGCCACAGGGGACCTCGCCTATGGCTACACCTTC
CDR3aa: CSAATGDLAYGYTF

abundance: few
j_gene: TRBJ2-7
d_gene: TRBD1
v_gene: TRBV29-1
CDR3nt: TGCAGCGTTGAACTAGACAGGGAATGGGGCCACGAGCAGTACTTC
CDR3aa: CSVELDREWGHEQYF